This T cell receptor (beta chain) was identified during a study of shared clonotypes between healthy human individuals (dated by TCRdb to the early 2020s). With regard to the full study: A few men and two women, aged 18 to 49 years, made up the cohort. Per donor, three plates each were used for CD4 naive and CD4 memory, two for CD8 naive, and one for CD8 memory. To estimate repertoire size and how much clonotypes are shared between individuals, the study performed deep sequencing of blood TCR repertoires from a handful of healthy adults. To increase sequencing depth and limit assay-specific biases, different laboratories used diverse techniques to prepare libraries and sequence TCR repertoires. Per donor, leukapheresis produced somewhere between about 0.8 and 9 billion PBMCs.

The donors were healthy, HIV-negative adults who had no recently reported acute infections or vaccinations. Only Caucasian adults living in Nashville, Tennessee, USA were represented among the donors. Magnetic negative selection was used to enrich CD4+ T cells, after which naive cells were positively selected on CD45RA and the negative fraction became the memory subset. Blood was collected by leukapheresis, and PBMCs were isolated by Ficoll-Histopaque density gradient centrifugation and then cryopreserved in liquid nitrogen vapor phase. Purity and quantity of every magnetically sorted T cell population were checked by analytical flow cytometry. From each sorted fraction, genomic DNA was isolated and quantified by UV absorbance on a Nanodrop 2000c. TCR CDR3 regions were amplified from genomic DNA by multiplex PCR using the deep immunoSEQ assay. Genomic DNA extracted from each cell subset was distributed evenly over all wells of several immunoSEQ 96-well plates, and each plate served as one replicate. For sorted subsets, each replicate PCR was loaded with 200 ng genomic DNA, equivalent to some 27,000 T cell genomes. The purified libraries were quantified using a Qubit 3.0 fluorometer, sized with a Bioanalyzer 2100, and then quantified again using the KAPA Library Quantification kit. Every immunoSEQ 96-well plate was sequenced on a dedicated single-read 150-cycle Illumina NextSeq 550 flow cell. Per the original workflow: The immunoSEQ output contained only junctional sequences without quality scores, so filtering could not match that applied to full-length reads. Sequences were annotated with PyIR, a Python wrapper for IgBLAST v1.9, using IMGT germline references to assign V/J genes and CDR3. Any read was removed if the V/J assignment was weak (E-value above 1e-6), the CDR3 was missing, or the read contained stop codons, out-of-frame junctions, or ambiguous translated residues. A V3J clonotype was defined by an identical inferred V gene, J gene, and CDR3 amino acid sequence. To compute the percentage overlap between repertoires, the number of shared unique clonotypes was divided by the size of the smaller repertoire. RTK rarefaction, the Chao1 estimator, and Recon v2.1 estimates of unobserved clonotypes were used to assess repertoire richness. OLGA was used to compute generation probabilities for all TCRbeta clonotypes that the gDNA method yielded from a handful of donors. TCRdb limited this immuneACCESS table to in-frame rearrangements with V and J called. A share of clones is missing; checked studies link under half to unresolved V genes, and the rest is unexplained. The DNA gave D and trimming, while V, J and clone size come from that table. The sample data list some 2.4 million clones, and approximately 93% of these were observed just once. Around 0.37% of the sample lies in the top ten.

For this clone: Which antigen it targets is not known. No base quality information exists; no much larger clone differs at one position.

The CDR3 contains 15 residues, cysteine and phenylalanine counted. Only the CDR3 DNA stays, 45 bases, in frame from base 1. The germline ends are 16 bases apart after V is trimmed by 5 bases and J by 6 bases. CDR1 SGHTA and CDR2 FQGNSA were looked up in the germline V gene. Broader findings and caveats from the paper: Based on pairwise subsampling, the degree of clonotype sharing among donors was expected to be affected by sequencing depth. Even with the large sequencing depth, rarefaction of the sorted-subset datasets indicated that sequencing was incomplete. Higher generation probabilities were observed for clonotypes shared by all four sorted-subset donors than for non-shared clonotypes. Naive subsets generally had larger estimated clonotype richness than memory subsets. Sampling was restricted to blood, and TCR repertoires in tissue are likely to differ from TCR repertoires in blood. The genetic and exposure-history diversity represented was limited by the small number of donors. Sharing across a few donors was observed for around 5% of naive CD4, around 3.5% of naive CD8, over 2% of memory CD4, and about 0.39% of memory CD8 clonotypes.

This clonotype originated in a man younger than 35 in good health. Some clones in this sample may be carry-over from other donors' samples. The V and J genes are TRBV7-2 and TRBJ2-2; the D gene cannot be resolved reliably. Sequenced material: naive CD4+ T cells from PBMCs. This sample's cell subset or site label indicates: CD45RA+ positively selected. CDR3 sequence: CASSPLIGVAGELFF. The DNA sequence is given as TGTGCCAGCAGCCCATTGATTGGGGTGGCCGGGGAGCTGTTTTTT.